The 31 T cell receptor beta chains below come from one sample, sequenced in a study of cytomegalovirus exposure and HLA in healthy donors. In the PCR, 60 Vbeta and 13 Jbeta primers were used. The data were produced by immunoSEQ multiplex PCR, yet TCRdb's version contains in-frame clones alone and is incomplete. The sample table includes tens of thousands of clones. Sequencing was done on a sample of PBMCs. These receptors came from a woman aged 25 to 39 in good health and CMV-seropositive.

V gene TRBV9 combines with J gene TRBJ2-1, with 9 bases fitting TRBD2. The CDR3 spans 14 residues. The germline V gene has CDR1 SGDLS and CDR2 YYNGEE. Trimming took 4 bases from V and 10 from J; bases not matched to a gene: 9. The CDR3 coding sequence is TGTGCCAGCAGCCCTTCCGGGACTAGCAAAGAGCAGTTCTTC. Protein sequence: CASSPSGTSKEQFF.

The chain is built from TRBV5-1 and TRBJ1-5, with 7 positions matching TRBD1. Germline V gene data show CDR1 as SGHRS and CDR2 as YFSETQ. CDR3 length: 15 amino acids. The ends lost 4 bases at V and 4 bases at J; junction bases unmatched: 8. The CDR3 region has the DNA TGCGCCAGCAGCGAGACCGGGACAGCTAATCAGCCCCAGCATTTT. Translated, it gives CASSETGTANQPQHF.

The CDR3 nucleotides read TGTGCCAGCAGTGCTCTTGGTACAGGCCTCTCTGGAAACACCATATATTTT. Translated, it gives CASSALGTGLSGNTIYF. The V and J genes are TRBV6-1 and TRBJ1-3; the D gene is possibly TRBD1 (5 bases). CDR1 is MNHNS, CDR2 SASEGT, per germline. Trimming removed 4 bases from V and 0 bases from J, with 16 bases in between. CDR3 length: 17 amino acids.

The V and J genes are TRBV19 and TRBJ1-2; perhaps TRBD1 as D (5 bases). CDR1 and CDR2 (germline): LNHDA, SQIVND (reference sequence). Trimming cost V 3 bases and J 4 bases, with 9 bases left between them. The CDR3 consists of 13 residues. Here the CDR3 reads CASSIPGPYGYTF. CDR3 nucleotide sequence: TGTGCCAGTAGTATTCCAGGGCCCTATGGCTACACCTTC.

CDR3 region: CASSSNRGNYGYTF. As DNA, the CDR3 is TGTGCCAGCAGTAGTAACCGGGGAAACTATGGCTACACCTTC. J is TRBJ1-2 and V is TRBV6-5; D call uncertain. The V gene's germline CDR1 is MNHEY and CDR2 SVGAGI. The germline V and J ends were trimmed by 5 bases and 2 bases, with 12 bases remaining between them. The CDR3 runs to 14 residues.

Its frequency marks this clone as medium-sized (0.01 to 0.1%). The rearrangement joins TRBV6-1 to TRBJ2-3, with unresolved D. Looked up from germline, CDR1 is MNHNS and CDR2 is SASEGT. Trimming removed 2 bases at V and 6 bases at J, with 9 bases between. The CDR3 loop spans 13 amino acids. The CDR3 here is CASSEPPGDTQYF. The CDR3 DNA sequence: TGTGCCAGCAGTGAACCTCCCGGGGATACGCAGTATTTT.

The rearrangement links TRBV7-9 to TRBJ1-1; 8 bases fit TRBD1. The trim removed 4 bases at V and 1 base at J, leaving 2 bases unmatched. Per germline, CDR1 SEHNR and CDR2 FQNEAQ (reference sequence). The CDR3 contains 14 residues. CDR3 nucleotides: TGTGCCAGCAGCTCTGGACAGGGGAACACTGAAGCTTTCTTT. Translation: CASSSGQGNTEAFF.

This rearrangement joins TRBV7-6 to TRBJ2-6, with D possibly matching TRBD1 (6 bases). The CDR3 totals 16 residues. V lost 0 bases to trimming and J lost 1 base, with 7 bases between them. Germline V CDR1 and CDR2: SGHVS, FNYEAQ. CDR3: CASSLAQGSGANVLTF. In nucleotides, the CDR3 is TGTGCCAGCAGCTTAGCACAGGGATCTGGGGCCAACGTCCTGACTTTC.

This chain uses TRBV6-5 with TRBJ1-1; D unclear. The CDR3 contains 13 residues. The V end lost 3 bases, the J end lost 7 bases, and 12 bases lay between the germline ends. The germline gives CDR1 MNHEY, CDR2 SVGAGI. CDR3 coding DNA: TGTGCCAGCAGTTATCCGGCGGGGAGTGAAGCTTTCTTT. This translates into CASSYPAGSEAFF.

The V gene is TRBV30, the J gene TRBJ2-1, with D possibly matching TRBD2 (6 bases). There are 14 residues in the CDR3. In germline, CDR1 is GTSNPN, CDR2 SVGIG (reference sequence). Trimming shortened V by 0 bases and J by 7 bases, and 13 bases separated the two germline ends. CDR3 sequence: CAWSVLRERNEQFF. CDR3 DNA sequence: TGTGCCTGGAGTGTACTCCGGGAGCGTAATGAGCAGTTCTTC. The whole variable domain, remainder taken from reference TRBV30 and TRBJ2-1, is SQTIHQWPATLVQPVGSPLSLECTVEGTSNPNLYWYRQAAGRGLQLLFYSVGIGQISSEVPQNLSASRPQDRQFILSSKKLLLSDSGFYLCAWSVLRERNEQFFGPGTRLTVL.

The chain couples TRBV5-1 to TRBJ1-2; TRBD1 aligns across 8 bases. J gave up 6 bases and V 0 bases, and 4 bases lay outside the gene matches. The CDR3 runs to 14 residues. From germline, CDR1 is SGHRS and CDR2 YFSETQ. The CDR3 DNA is TGCGCCAGCAGCTTGGGCAGGGGGCGCGATGGCTACACCTTC. Amino acid sequence: CASSLGRGRDGYTF.

The genes are TRBV30 and TRBJ1-4; D call uncertain. Germline CDR1 and CDR2: GTSNPN and SVGIG (reference sequence). CDR3 size: 15 residues. Trimming shortened V by 2 bases and J by 3 bases, and 13 bases separated the two germline ends. The chain's CDR3 is CAWSSPGRANEKLFF. CDR3 nucleotide sequence: TGTGCCTGGAGTTCGCCTGGGAGGGCTAATGAAAAACTGTTTTTT.

The genes are TRBV5-1 and TRBJ1-1, with 7 nucleotides matching TRBD1. The ends lost 2 bases at V and 5 bases at J; junction bases unmatched: 6. This CDR3 is built from 14 residues. Germline CDR1 is SGHRS and CDR2 is YFSETQ. DNA for the CDR3: TGCGCCAGCAGCTTTGAGTTGGGACAGACTGAAGCTTTCTTT. Translated, it gives CASSFELGQTEAFF.

The chain employs TRBV19 and TRBJ2-4; no clear D. This CDR3 has 15 amino acids. V was pared by 2 bases and J by 3 bases, with 11 bases between. CDR1 LNHDA and CDR2 SQIVND come from the germline V gene (reference sequence). Here the CDR3 reads CASSIFTLGKNIQYF. The CDR3 DNA reads TGTGCCAGTAGTATATTCACGCTAGGCAAAAACATTCAGTACTTC.

The chain is built from TRBV18 and TRBJ1-4, with D possibly TRBD1 on 5 matching bases. Germline loops: CDR1 KGHSH, CDR2 LQKENI. V was trimmed by 3 bases and J by 5 bases, leaving 13 bases between them. The CDR3 has 15 amino acids. CDR3 sequence: CASSPNTGVNEKLFF. In DNA, the CDR3 is TGTGCCAGCTCACCCAATACAGGCGTAAATGAAAAACTGTTTTTT.

The chain links TRBV5-1 to TRBJ1-2, with TRBD1 matching over 9 bases. The germline gives CDR1 SGHRS, CDR2 YFSETQ. CDR3 length: 14 residues. J gave up 2 bases and V 3 bases, and 2 bases lay outside the gene matches. The CDR3 sequence: CASSWDRVNYGYTF. The CDR3, as DNA: TGCGCCAGCAGCTGGGACAGGGTCAACTATGGCTACACCTTC.

The gene calls are TRBV6-5 and TRBJ1-4, with a tentative D call TRBD1 (6 bases). The CDR3 loop spans 16 amino acids. The germline V gene encodes CDR1 MNHEY and CDR2 SVGAGI. Trimming shortened V by 2 bases and J by 8 bases, and 18 bases separated the two germline ends. For the CDR3, the DNA is TGTGCCAGCAGTTACACAGGGACCCTTCTCCGGGAAAAACTGTTTTTT. Protein product: CASSYTGTLLREKLFF.

The chain couples TRBV7-9 to TRBJ2-7; 7 nucleotides match TRBD1. The germline V gene encodes CDR1 SEHNR and CDR2 FQNEAQ (reference sequence). The J segment lost 0 bases and the V segment lost 3 bases, leaving 5 bases of the junction unmatched. This CDR3 region has 15 residues. Here the CDR3 reads CASSFKQGSSYEQYF. The CDR3 DNA reads as TGTGCCAGCAGCTTTAAACAGGGGAGCTCCTACGAGCAGTACTTC.

The chain carries TRBV2 and TRBJ1-2; D remains ambiguous. Looked up from germline, CDR1 is SNHLY and CDR2 is FYNNEI. Trimming left V 5 bases short and J 2 bases short, with 3 bases between. The CDR3 has 11 residues. The CDR3 here is CASSQNYGYTF. The CDR3 DNA sequence: TGTGCCAGCAGTCAGAACTATGGCTACACCTTC.

This chain uses TRBV5-5 with TRBJ2-5; 11 bases line up with TRBD2. CDR1 is SGHKS, CDR2 YYEKEE, per germline (reference sequence). This CDR3 is built from 15 residues. V shed 0 bases, J shed 4 bases, and the junction held 2 bases outside the gene matches. The CDR3: CASSLVLAGAETQYF. DNA for the CDR3: TGTGCCAGCAGCTTGGTACTAGCGGGGGCAGAGACCCAGTACTTC.

V usage is TRBV5-6 and J usage is TRBJ2-1, with TRBD2 matching 14 bases. The CDR3 consists of 15 residues. The junction had 6 bases not matched to a gene; V was cut back by 5 bases and J by 8 bases. The V gene's germline CDR1 is SGHDT and CDR2 YYEEEE. CDR3 bases: TGTGCCAGCAGTGACGGGACTAGCGGGAGTGATGAGCAGTTCTTC. Protein sequence: CASSDGTSGSDEQFF.

The J gene is TRBJ2-7, the V gene TRBV6-1; 10 positions match TRBD2. V trimming: 4 bases; J trimming: 6 bases; junction bases outside the gene matches: 9. The germline V gene has CDR1 MNHNS and CDR2 SASEGT. CDR3 length: 15 amino acids. The CDR3 reads CASSASSGRPGEQYF. The DNA of the CDR3 is TGTGCCAGCAGTGCTAGTAGCGGGAGGCCTGGCGAGCAGTACTTC.

The chain is built from TRBV10-3 and TRBJ1-4; 7 bases line up with TRBD1. Germline-derived CDR1 and CDR2 are ENHRY and SYGVKD. V trimming: 5 bases; J trimming: 0 bases; junction bases outside the gene matches: 6. The CDR3 sequence is 16 residues long. Here the CDR3 DNA reads TGTGCCATCAGTTGGGACAGAGCGGCAACTAATGAAAAACTGTTTTTT. It codes for CAISWDRAATNEKLFF.

V gene TRBV18 combines with J gene TRBJ1-1, with D possibly being TRBD1 (5 bases). The CDR3 is made up of 15 amino acids. V lost 3 bases and J 4 bases, leaving 15 bases between the germline ends. Germline V lookup: CDR1 KGHSH, CDR2 LQKENI. CDR3 region: CASSPPFGGVTEAFF. The CDR3 DNA reads TGTGCCAGCTCACCGCCCTTCGGGGGAGTCACTGAAGCTTTCTTT. The whole variable domain, remainder taken from reference TRBV18 and TRBJ1-1, is NAGVMQNPRHLVRRRGQEARLRCSPMKGHSHVYWYRQLPEEGLKFMVYLQKENIIDESGMPKERFSAEFPKEGPSILRIQQVVRGDSAAYFCASSPPFGGVTEAFFGQGTRLTVV.

The chain employs TRBV18 and TRBJ1-3; 7 nucleotides line up with TRBD1. V was pared by 3 bases and J by 4 bases, with 12 bases of the junction left unmatched. CDR1 and CDR2 from the germline V gene are KGHSH and LQKENI. The CDR3 consists of 17 residues. DNA for the CDR3: TGTGCCAGCTCACCCAGGACGACAGGGTCCGCCGGAAACACCATATATTTT. Its translation is CASSPRTTGSAGNTIYF.

This chain joins TRBV2 and TRBJ1-1; TRBD1 agrees at 9 bases. The CDR3 is 14 amino acids. Looked up from germline, CDR1 is SNHLY and CDR2 is FYNNEI. V gave up 5 bases and J gave up 5 bases; unmatched junction bases: 6. CDR3 sequence reads: CASSTRTGATEAFF. The CDR3 DNA reads TGTGCCAGCAGTACACGGACAGGGGCTACTGAAGCTTTCTTT. Full variable domain (outside the CDR3, taken from reference TRBV2 and TRBJ1-1): EPEVTQTPSHQVTQMGQEVILRCVPISNHLYFYWYRQILGQKVEFLVSFYNNEISEKSEIFDDQFSVERPDGSNFTLKIRSTKLEDSAMYFCASSTRTGATEAFFGQGTRLTVV.

The chain employs TRBV11-2 and TRBJ2-3, with a possible D match to TRBD2 (6 bases). Trimming cost V 5 bases and J 2 bases, with 14 bases left between them. The CDR3 extends over 15 amino acids. Germline V gene sequence: CDR1 SGHAT, CDR2 FQNNGV. This CDR3 is CASSGDSGYTDTQYF. CDR3 coding DNA: TGTGCCAGCAGCGGGGATAGCGGTTACACAGATACGCAGTATTTT.

The chain employs TRBV11-2 and TRBJ2-5, with a weak D call TRBD2 (5 bases). The germline V and J ends were trimmed by 6 bases and 0 bases, with 14 bases remaining between them. The CDR3 spans 15 residues. Germline V lookup: CDR1 SGHAT, CDR2 FQNNGV. The CDR3 bases are TGTGCCAGCAGATTATCTGCCGGGAACCAAGAGACCCAGTACTTC. Encoded protein: CASRLSAGNQETQYF.

The chain combines TRBV29-1 with TRBJ2-3, with 7 bases aligning to TRBD2. Germline CDR1 and CDR2: SQVTM and ANQGSEA. The ends lost 1 base at V and 0 bases at J; junction bases unmatched: 4. The CDR3 runs to 15 residues. The CDR3 sequence: CSVEGERGSTDTQYF. CDR3 coding DNA: TGCAGCGTTGAAGGGGAGCGGGGTAGCACAGATACGCAGTATTTT.

The chain combines TRBV2 with TRBJ2-7, with a weak D call TRBD1 (6 bases). The CDR3 extends over 15 amino acids. Looked up from germline, CDR1 is SNHLY and CDR2 is FYNNEI. The V gene lost 2 bases and the J gene lost 3 bases, with 14 bases spanning the gap. The CDR3 nucleotides are TGTGCCAGCAGTGAATTGGCAAGGGGGTACTACGAGCAGTACTTC. Its protein product is CASSELARGYYEQYF.

The gene calls are TRBV5-4 and TRBJ1-2; 8 bases line up with TRBD1. The CDR3 consists of 15 residues. With 3 bases clipped from V and 6 bases from J, the junction kept 10 bases outside the gene matches. Germline loops: CDR1 SGHNT, CDR2 YYREEE (reference sequence). The DNA of the CDR3 is TGTGCCAGCAGCTGGGGGAGATCAGGGGGCGATGGCTACACCTTC. This codes for CASSWGRSGGDGYTF.